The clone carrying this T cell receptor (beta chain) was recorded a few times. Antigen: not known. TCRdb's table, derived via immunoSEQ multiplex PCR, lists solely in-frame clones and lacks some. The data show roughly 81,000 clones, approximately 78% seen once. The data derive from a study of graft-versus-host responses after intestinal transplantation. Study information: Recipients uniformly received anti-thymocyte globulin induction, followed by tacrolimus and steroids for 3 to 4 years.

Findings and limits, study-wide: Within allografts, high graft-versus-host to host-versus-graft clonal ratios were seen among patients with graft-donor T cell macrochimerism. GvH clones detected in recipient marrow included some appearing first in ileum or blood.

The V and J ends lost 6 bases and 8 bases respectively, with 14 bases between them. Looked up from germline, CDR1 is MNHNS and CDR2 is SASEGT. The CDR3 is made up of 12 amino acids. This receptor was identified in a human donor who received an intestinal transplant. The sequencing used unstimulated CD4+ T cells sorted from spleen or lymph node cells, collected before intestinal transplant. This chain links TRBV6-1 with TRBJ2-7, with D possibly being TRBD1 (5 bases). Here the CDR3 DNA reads TGTGCCAGCAGGGCAACAGGTGGAAAGCAGTACTTC. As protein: CASRATGGKQYF.